The rows below give T cell receptor beta chains drawn from one sample of a study of blood T cells in healthy people across ages. TCRdb ran MiXCR on the 5' RACE reads and lists one entry per CDR3 protein. This table holds 1.5 million to 2 million distinct CDR3 sequences, 39% found once. Input material: blood. The receptor source for this set is a human donor in good health. The CDR3 runs from the conserved cysteine through the conserved F or W.

v_gene: TRBV28
CDR3aa: CASSFPGEQYF

v_gene: TRBV20-1
CDR3aa: CSAGQGGDEKLFF

v_gene: TRBV7-9
CDR3aa: CASNPGPSPSTGELFF

v_gene: TRBV29-1
CDR3aa: CSVEQGQNTEAFF

v_gene: TRBV27
CDR3aa: CASRPLGLEGYTF

v_gene: TRBV7-9
CDR3aa: CASSKGSYEQYF

v_gene: TRBV7-2
CDR3aa: CASSPTDMGETQYF

v_gene: TRBV12-3/TRBV12-4
CDR3aa: CASSEDRGRVEQYF

v_gene: TRBV27
CDR3aa: CASSFRGDGIQYF

v_gene: TRBV12-3/TRBV12-4
CDR3aa: CASSFLPGQFLGYEQYF

v_gene: TRBV6-2/TRBV6-3
CDR3aa: CASNQRLYNEQFF

v_gene: TRBV24-1
CDR3aa: CATSDAAGLAGKETQYF

v_gene: TRBV19
CDR3aa: CASSLSSGTMLNEQFF

v_gene: TRBV11-1
CDR3aa: CASMVRQGVAGELFF

v_gene: TRBV29-1
CDR3aa: CSGGQGLNEQFF

v_gene: TRBV20-1
CDR3aa: CSAEMGWKDTQYF

v_gene: TRBV29-1
CDR3aa: CSVNLDRGANEQFF

v_gene: TRBV28
CDR3aa: CASRPSGPFTTQYF

v_gene: TRBV6-2/TRBV6-3
CDR3aa: CASSYSDPSSPLHF

v_gene: TRBV12-3/TRBV12-4
CDR3aa: CASSRESPGLCSSGANVLTF

v_gene: TRBV7-2
CDR3aa: CASSFTQEVPLRQYF

v_gene: TRBV4-2
CDR3aa: CASSQEGGEGSYEQYF